The rows below give T cell receptor beta chains drawn from one sample of a study of blood T cell repertoires in COVID-19. Assay used: immunoSEQ multiplex PCR; TCRdb lists only in-frame clones, some missing. The sample yields about 310,000 clones, over 85% seen once. The specimen sequenced was PBMCs or T cells enriched from blood (not recorded which). Receptors originate from a woman under 40 who had recovered from COVID-19. CDR3s include the opening cysteine and the closing phenylalanine or tryptophan. D genes are given only for firm matches. Clone size appears in some rows only: once, few, many, or a class for an expanded clone.

clone_size,d_call,j_call,v_call,cdr3_nt,cdr3_aa
few,NA,TRBJ1-2,TRBV27,TGTGCCAGCAGTTTCAACAAGGCGGCTGGCTACACCTTC,CASSFNKAAGYTF
once,TRBD2,TRBJ2-2,TRBV27,TGTGCCAGCAGTTTATATACGGGAGGGCCCACCGGGGAGCTGTTTTTT,CASSLYTGGPTGELFF
NA,NA,TRBJ2-2,TRBV21-1,TGTGCCAGCAGCAAAGTGCCGGGTAAAGGTGATACCGGGGAGCTGTTTTTT,CASSKVPGKGDTGELFF
NA,TRBD1,TRBJ1-5,TRBV29-1,TGCAGCGTCCAAACAGGGGTCTCCCAGCATTTT,CSVQTGVSQHF
NA,NA,TRBJ2-7,TRBV5-4,TGTGCCAGCAGCTCCCAGCAGACTCCCTACGAGCAGTACTTC,CASSSQQTPYEQYF
NA,TRBD1,TRBJ2-1,TRBV7-3,TGTGCCAGCAGCTTCGGACAGGGGATTAGAAATGAGCAGTTCTTC,CASSFGQGIRNEQFF
NA,TRBD2,TRBJ2-7,TRBV6-2/TRBV6-3,TGTGCCAGCAGCGTCCTAGCGGGGTCCTACGAGCAGTACTTC,CASSVLAGSYEQYF
NA,NA,TRBJ2-1,TRBV4-3,TGCGCCAGCAGCCAAGATTACGTCGGGGAGTATGAGCAGTTCTTC,CASSQDYVGEYEQFF
NA,TRBD1,TRBJ1-1,TRBV6-5,TGTGCCAGCGCACTACAGGGACAGTCGAACACTGAAGCTTTCTTT,CASALQGQSNTEAFF
NA,NA,TRBJ1-6,TRBV5-1,TGCGCCAGCAGCTTTGATCAGGGCGACAATTCACCCCTCCACTTT,CASSFDQGDNSPLHF
NA,TRBD1,TRBJ2-5,TRBV28,TGTGCCAGCAGTATTGGACAGGGGGCTTTCCAAGAGACCCAGTACTTC,CASSIGQGAFQETQYF
NA,NA,TRBJ2-1,TRBV4-2,TGTGCCAGCAGCCAAGCCCCAAACAATGAGCAGTTCTTC,CASSQAPNNEQFF
few,NA,TRBJ2-5,TRBV5-8,TGTGCCAGCAGCTTGGCCCGGGAGACCCAGTACTTC,CASSLARETQYF
once,NA,TRBJ1-5,TRBV5-6,TGTGCCAGCAGCCTGCGACCGGACATCCAGCCCCAGCATTTT,CASSLRPDIQPQHF
NA,NA,TRBJ1-1,TRBV12-5,TGTGCTAGTGGTTTGGTATCCCCGGACACTGAAGCTTTCTTT,CASGLVSPDTEAFF
NA,NA,TRBJ2-1,TRBV11-1,TGTGCCAGCAGCTTACCCGGGACTTTCAAGCAGTTCTTC,CASSLPGTFKQFF
NA,NA,TRBJ2-5,TRBV28,TGTGCCAGCATAAGCGACAGCCAAGAGACCCAGTACTTC,CASISDSQETQYF
NA,TRBD1,TRBJ1-4,TRBV7-2,TGTGCCAGCAGCTCGGGACAGTCAAGATTTAATGAAAAACTGTTTTTT,CASSSGQSRFNEKLFF
NA,NA,TRBJ2-7,TRBV5-5,TGTGCCAGCAGCCACCGGGGACTCCGCGTCGAATGGCAGTACTTC,CASSHRGLRVEWQYF